Listed here is a single TCR beta chain. At one end the junction does not follow the germline gene, possibly because of a read error. This sample was taken from a study of T cell clones after liver transplantation. Sequenced by immunoSEQ multiplex PCR; TCRdb stores in-frame clones only, minus some. The sample has some 80,000 clones; roughly 84% are singletons. The TCR comes from a human patient who received a liver transplant. Some T cells may be supplied by the graft donor. Sample: CD4+ T cells from blood, taken about 50 months after liver transplant.

The CDR3 DNA is TGCAGTGCTGGAGTGGGGGGGGAGAGGATCTTC. It encodes CSAGVGGERIF. V gene TRBV20-1 combines with J gene TRBJ2-1, with 7 bases matching TRBD2. The CDR3 loop spans 11 amino acids. Per germline, CDR1 DFQATT and CDR2 SNEGSKA (reference sequence).